The clone carrying this T cell receptor (beta chain) was counted only a few times. The data belong to a study of blood T cell repertoires in COVID-19. As for the study in general: Nucleic acid was either cDNA or gDNA, and it came from T cells, B-cell-depleted T cells, or PBMCs.

Trimming took 6 bases from V and 5 from J; bases not matched to a gene: 11. The CDR3 consists of 18 residues. The germline V gene encodes CDR1 SEHNR and CDR2 FQNEAQ (reference sequence). In the original analysis: Estimation of nucleated cell counts was performed using reference gene primer amplification. This table comes from immunoSEQ multiplex PCR, and its TCRdb copy is limited to in-frame clones, with some not included. V and J calls and clone size are copied from that table; D and trimming were computed from the DNA. The repertoire holds under 200,000 clones, almost 80% seen once, with around 15% in the top ten.

This sequence joins TRBV7-9 and TRBJ2-3; 16 positions match TRBD2. Source material: peripheral blood. This TCR came from a man aged 60 to 75 with active or convalescent COVID-19. CDR3 in amino acids: CASRLPGLAGGPGDTQYF. For the CDR3, the DNA is TGTGCCAGCAGACTTCCGGGACTAGCGGGAGGGCCAGGAGATACGCAGTATTTT.